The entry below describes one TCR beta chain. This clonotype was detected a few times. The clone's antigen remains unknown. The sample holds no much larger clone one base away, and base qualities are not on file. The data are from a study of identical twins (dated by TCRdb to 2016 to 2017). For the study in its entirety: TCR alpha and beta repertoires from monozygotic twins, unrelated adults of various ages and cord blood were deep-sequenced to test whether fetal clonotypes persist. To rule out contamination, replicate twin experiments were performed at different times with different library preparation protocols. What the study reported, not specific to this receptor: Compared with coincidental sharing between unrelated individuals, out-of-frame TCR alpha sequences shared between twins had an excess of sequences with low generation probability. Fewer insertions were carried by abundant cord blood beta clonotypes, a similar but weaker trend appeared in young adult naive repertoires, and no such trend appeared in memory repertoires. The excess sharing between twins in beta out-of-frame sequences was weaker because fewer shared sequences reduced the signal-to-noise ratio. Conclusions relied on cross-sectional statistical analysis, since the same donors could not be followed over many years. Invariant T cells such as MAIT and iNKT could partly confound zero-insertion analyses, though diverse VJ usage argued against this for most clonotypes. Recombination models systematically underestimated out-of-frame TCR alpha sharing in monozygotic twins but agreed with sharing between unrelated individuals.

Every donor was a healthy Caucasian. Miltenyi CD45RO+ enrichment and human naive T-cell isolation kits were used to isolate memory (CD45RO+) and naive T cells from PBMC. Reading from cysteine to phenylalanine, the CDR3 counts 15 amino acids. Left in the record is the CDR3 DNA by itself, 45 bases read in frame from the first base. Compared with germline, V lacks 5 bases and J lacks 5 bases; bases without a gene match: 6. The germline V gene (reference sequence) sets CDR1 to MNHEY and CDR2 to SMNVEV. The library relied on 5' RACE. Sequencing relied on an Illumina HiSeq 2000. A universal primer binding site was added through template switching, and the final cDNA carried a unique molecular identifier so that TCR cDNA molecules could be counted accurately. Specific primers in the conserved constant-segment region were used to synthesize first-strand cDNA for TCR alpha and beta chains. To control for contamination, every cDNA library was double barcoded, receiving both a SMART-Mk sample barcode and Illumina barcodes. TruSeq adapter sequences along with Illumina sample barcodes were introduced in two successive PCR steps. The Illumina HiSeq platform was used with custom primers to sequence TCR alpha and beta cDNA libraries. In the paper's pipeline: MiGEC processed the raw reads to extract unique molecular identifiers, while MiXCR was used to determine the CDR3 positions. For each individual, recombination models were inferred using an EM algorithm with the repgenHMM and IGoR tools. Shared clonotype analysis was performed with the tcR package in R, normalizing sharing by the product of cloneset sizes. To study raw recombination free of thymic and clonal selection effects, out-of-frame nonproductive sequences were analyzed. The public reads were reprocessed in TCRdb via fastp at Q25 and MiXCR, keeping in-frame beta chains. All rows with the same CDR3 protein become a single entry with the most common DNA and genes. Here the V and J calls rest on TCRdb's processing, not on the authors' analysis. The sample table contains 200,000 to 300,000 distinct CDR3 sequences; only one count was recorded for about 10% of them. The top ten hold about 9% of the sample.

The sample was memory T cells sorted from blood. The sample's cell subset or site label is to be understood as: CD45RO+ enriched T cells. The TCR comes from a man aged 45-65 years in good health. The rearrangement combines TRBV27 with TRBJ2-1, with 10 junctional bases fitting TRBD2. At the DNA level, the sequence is TGTGCCAGCAGTCTGACTAGCGGGCCAGACAATGAGCAGTTCTTC. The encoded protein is CASSLTSGPDNEQFF.